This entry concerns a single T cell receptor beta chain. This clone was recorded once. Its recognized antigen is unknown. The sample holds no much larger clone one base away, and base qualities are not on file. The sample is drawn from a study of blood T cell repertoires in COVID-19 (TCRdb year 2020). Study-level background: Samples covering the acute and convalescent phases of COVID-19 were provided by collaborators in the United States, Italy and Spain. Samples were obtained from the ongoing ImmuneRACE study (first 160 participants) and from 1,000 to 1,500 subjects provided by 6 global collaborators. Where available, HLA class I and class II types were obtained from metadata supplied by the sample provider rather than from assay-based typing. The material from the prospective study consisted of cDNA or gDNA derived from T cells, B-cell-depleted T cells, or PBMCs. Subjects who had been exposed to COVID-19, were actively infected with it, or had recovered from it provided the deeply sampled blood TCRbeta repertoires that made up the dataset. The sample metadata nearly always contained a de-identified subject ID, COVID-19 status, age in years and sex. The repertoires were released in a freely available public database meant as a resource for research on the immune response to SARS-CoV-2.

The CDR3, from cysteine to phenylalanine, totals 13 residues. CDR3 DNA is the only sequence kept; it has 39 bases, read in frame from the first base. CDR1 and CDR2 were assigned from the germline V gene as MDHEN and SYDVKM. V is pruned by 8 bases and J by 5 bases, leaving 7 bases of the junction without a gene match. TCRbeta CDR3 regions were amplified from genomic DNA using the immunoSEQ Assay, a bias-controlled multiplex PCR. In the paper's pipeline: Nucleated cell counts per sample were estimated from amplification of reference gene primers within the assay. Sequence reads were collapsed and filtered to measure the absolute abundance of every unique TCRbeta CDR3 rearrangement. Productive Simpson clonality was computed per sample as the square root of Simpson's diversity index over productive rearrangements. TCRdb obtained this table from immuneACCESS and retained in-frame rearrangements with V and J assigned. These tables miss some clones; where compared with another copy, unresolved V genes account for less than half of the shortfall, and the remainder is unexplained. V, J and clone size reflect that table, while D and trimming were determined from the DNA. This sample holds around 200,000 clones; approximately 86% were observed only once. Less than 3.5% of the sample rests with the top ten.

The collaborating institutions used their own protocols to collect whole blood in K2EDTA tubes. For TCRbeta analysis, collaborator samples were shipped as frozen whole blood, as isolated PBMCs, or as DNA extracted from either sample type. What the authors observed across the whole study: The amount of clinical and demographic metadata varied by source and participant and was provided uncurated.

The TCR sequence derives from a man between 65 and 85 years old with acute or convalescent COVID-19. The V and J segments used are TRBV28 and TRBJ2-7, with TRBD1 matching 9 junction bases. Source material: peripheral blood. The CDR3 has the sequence CASEGQGIHEQYF. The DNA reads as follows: TGTGCCAGCGAGGGACAGGGTATCCACGAGCAGTACTTC. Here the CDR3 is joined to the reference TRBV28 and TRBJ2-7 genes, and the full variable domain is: DVKVTQSSRYLVKRTGEKVFLECVQDMDHENMFWYRQDPGLGLRLIYFSYDVKMKEKGDIPEGYSVSREKKERFSLILESASTNQTSMYLCASEGQGIHEQYFGPGTRLTVT.